Following are 24 T cell receptor beta chains from one sample sequenced in a study of long-term antiretroviral therapy in people with HIV. Version v3.0 of the immunoSEQ assay was performed at survey level. Only in-frame clones appear in the TCRdb table, and some are missing; sequencing was by immunoSEQ multiplex PCR. This table holds approximately 23,000 clones, about four fifths found once. The specimen comprised unsorted PBMCs, sampled 1.5 years after starting antiretroviral therapy. These receptors came from a young man with HIV.

The CDR3 loop is CASSEGLGEYF. The CDR3 coding sequence is TGTGCCAGCAGTGAAGGCTTAGGGGAGTACTTC. This chain links TRBV6-1 with TRBJ2-4, with D possibly being TRBD1 (5 bases). The CDR3 is 11 residues long. V lost 1 base and J 14 bases, leaving 9 bases between the germline ends. Germline assignment: CDR1 MNHNS and CDR2 SASEGT.

V gene TRBV5-6 combines with J gene TRBJ1-6, with unresolved D. The germline V gene has CDR1 SGHDT and CDR2 YYEEEE. V was clipped by 1 base and J by 7 bases, with 3 bases between them. This CDR3 is 12 amino acids long. CDR3 sequence reads: CASSLSNSPLHF. As DNA, the CDR3 is TGTGCCAGCAGCTTGTCCAATTCACCCCTCCACTTT.

V and J are TRBV28 and TRBJ1-5, with a weak D call TRBD1 (5 bases). Looked up from germline, CDR1 is MDHEN and CDR2 is SYDVKM. The CDR3 spans 14 residues. V lost 6 bases to trimming and J lost 0 bases, with 9 bases between them. CDR3 region: CASRGEGSNQPQHF. CDR3 sequence (DNA): TGTGCCAGCAGAGGGGAGGGTAGCAATCAGCCCCAGCATTTT.

Notes on this clone: Other DNA variants within this sample encode the same CDR3. V usage is TRBV11-2 and J usage is TRBJ2-7; no definite D call. Germline V gives CDR1 SGHAT, CDR2 FQNNGV. The CDR3 loop spans 11 amino acids. Trimming removed 5 bases from V and 2 bases from J, with 4 bases in between. The CDR3 bases are TGTGCCAGCAGCCTGACCTACGAGCAGTACTTC. Its protein is CASSLTYEQYF.

The V and J genes are TRBV5-3 and TRBJ2-7; TRBD1 is a possible D gene (6 bases). TRBV5-3 is flagged as an ORF with uncertain function. The CDR3 is 16 residues long. Between the trimmed V and J ends, which lost 0 bases and 4 bases, there was a span of 17 bases. The CDR3 sequence: CARSLAISVGGYEQYF. As DNA, the CDR3 is TGTGCCAGAAGCTTGGCCATCTCGGTAGGGGGTTACGAGCAGTACTTC.

The V and J genes are TRBV6-5 and TRBJ1-1; 7 bases are a match to TRBD1. CDR3 length: 12 amino acids. Germline V lookup: CDR1 MNHEY, CDR2 SVGAGI. V lost 3 bases to trimming and J lost 8 bases; unmatched junction nucleotides: 3. In nucleotides, the CDR3 is TGTGCCAGCAGTTATGGGACAGAGGAAGCTTTCTTT. It yields the protein CASSYGTEEAFF.

This clone was seen only a few times. CDR3 coding DNA: TGTGCCATCAGTGAGGACAGGATCTATGGCTACACCTTC. Its protein product is CAISEDRIYGYTF. The chain uses TRBV10-3 and TRBJ1-2, with D perhaps TRBD1 (6 bases). The V and J ends lost 2 bases and 4 bases respectively, with 8 bases between them. This CDR3 is built from 13 residues. Germline CDR1 is ENHRY and CDR2 is SYGVKD.

This chain uses TRBV6-1 with TRBJ2-7; D uncertain. V lost 2 bases, J lost 0 bases, and 5 bases lay in between. The CDR3 covers 13 residues. Germline values: CDR1 MNHNS, CDR2 SASEGT. CDR3: CASSEQSSYEQYF. CDR3 DNA sequence: TGTGCCAGCAGTGAACAGAGCTCCTACGAGCAGTACTTC.

Written as DNA, the CDR3 is TGCAGCGTTGACTTCGGGACTAGCGGCACAGATACGCAGTATTTT. Its protein product is CSVDFGTSGTDTQYF. The V gene is TRBV29-1, the J gene TRBJ2-3, with 10 bases aligning to TRBD2. Germline trimming cut 3 bases from V and 1 base from J; bases unmatched to any gene: 4. The germline CDR1 and CDR2 sequences are SQVTM and ANQGSEA. This CDR3 has 15 amino acids.

This chain joins TRBV6-5 and TRBJ1-1, with unresolved D. Germline CDR1 is MNHEY and CDR2 is SVGAGI. CDR3 length: 14 residues. V lost 0 bases to trimming and J lost 1 base, with 6 bases between them. The CDR3 region is CASSYSYGNTEAFF. As DNA, the CDR3 is TGTGCCAGCAGTTACTCCTACGGGAACACTGAAGCTTTCTTT.

This clone was seen once. The rearrangement joins TRBV28 to TRBJ2-7; D is possibly TRBD1 or TRBD2 (5 bases each). Germline V lookup: CDR1 MDHEN, CDR2 SYDVKM. Trimming took 7 bases from V and 4 from J, leaving 20 bases between them. CDR3 length: 15 residues. The CDR3 DNA reads as TGTGCCAGCATTGCCCTGGGAGACAGTGATTACGAGCAGTACTTC. This translates into CASIALGDSDYEQYF.

The chain is built from TRBV7-9 and TRBJ2-1; 7 bases align to TRBD1. Per the germline V gene, CDR1 is SEHNR and CDR2 is FQNEAQ (reference sequence). Trimming removed 4 bases from V and 9 bases from J; junction bases left unmatched: 0. This CDR3 spans 11 amino acids. CDR3 amino acids: CASSWTGEQFF. CDR3 DNA: TGTGCCAGCAGCTGGACAGGTGAGCAGTTCTTC.

The V gene is TRBV4-2, the J gene TRBJ2-3, with 10 bases that match TRBD1. Losses at the gene ends were 0 bases for V and 6 bases for J; bases not matched to a gene: 6. Germline V lookup: CDR1 LGHNA, CDR2 YNFKEQ. CDR3 length: 16 amino acids. The CDR3 here is CASSQDPGQGMDTQYF. CDR3 nucleotides: TGTGCCAGCAGCCAAGACCCGGGACAGGGGATGGATACGCAGTATTTT.

V is TRBV7-6 and J is TRBJ2-5; no reliable D call. This CDR3 comprises 12 residues. Germline lookup yields CDR1 SGHVS and CDR2 FNYEAQ. V dropped 2 bases and J dropped 2 bases, with 3 bases sitting between them. CDR3 in amino acids: CASSLPQETQYF. The CDR3 DNA reads as TGTGCCAGCAGCTTACCTCAAGAGACCCAGTACTTC. The whole variable domain, remainder taken from reference TRBV7-6 and TRBJ2-5, is GAGVSQSPRYKVTKRGQDVALRCDPISGHVSLYWYRQALGQGPEFLTYFNYEAQQDKSGLPNDRFSAERPEGSISTLTIQRTEQRDSAMYRCASSLPQETQYFGPGTRLLVL.

The DNA of the CDR3 is TGCGCCAGCAGCTTGGGGTTATCTACGGGACTAGCGGGAGGAAACAATGAGCAGTTCTTC. This gives the protein CASSLGLSTGLAGGNNEQFF. This chain links TRBV5-1 with TRBJ2-1, with 15 bases lining up with TRBD2. J gave up 5 bases and V 0 bases, and 12 bases lay outside the gene matches. This CDR3 spans 20 amino acids. Germline V lookup: CDR1 SGHRS, CDR2 YFSETQ. Full variable domain (rest looked up from reference TRBV5-1 and TRBJ2-1): KAGVTQTPRYLIKTRGQQVTLSCSPISGHRSVSWYQQTPGQGLQFLFEYFSETQRNKGNFPGRFSGRQFSNSRSEMNVSTLELGDSALYLCASSLGLSTGLAGGNNEQFFGPGTRLTVL.

The chain joins TRBV7-9 to TRBJ2-2; unclear D gene. Trimming removed 1 base at V and 1 base at J, with 4 bases between. This CDR3 is built from 14 residues. CDR1 SEHNR and CDR2 FQNEAQ come from the germline V gene (reference sequence). CDR3 DNA: TGTGCCAGCAGCTTAGTGTTGAACACCGGGGAGCTGTTTTTT. Translated: CASSLVLNTGELFF. Full variable domain (remainder filled in from reference TRBV7-9 and TRBJ2-2): DTGVSQNPRHKITKRGQNVTFRCDPISEHNRLYWYRQTLGQGPEFLTYFQNEAQLEKSRLLSDRFSAERPKGSFSTLEIQRTEQGDSAMYLCASSLVLNTGELFFGEGSRLTVL.

The chain joins TRBV6-6 to TRBJ2-7; D is unresolved. V lost 5 bases to trimming and J lost 7 bases, with 15 bases between them. Germline V CDR1 and CDR2: MNHNY, SVGAGI (reference sequence). The CDR3 has 13 amino acids. The chain's CDR3 is CASSIAGTLEQYF. In DNA form, the CDR3 reads TGTGCCAGCAGTATCGCCGGAACTCTGGAGCAGTACTTC.

The chain is built from TRBV5-1 and TRBJ2-1, with 8 nucleotides matching TRBD2. The germline CDR1 and CDR2 sequences are SGHRS and YFSETQ. The V segment lost 2 bases and the J segment 8 bases; nucleotides outside the gene matches: 6. The CDR3 is made up of 14 amino acids. CDR3 bases: TGCGCCAGCAGCTTATGGCGGGAGGTCGATGAGCAGTTCTTC. This translates into CASSLWREVDEQFF.

The chain combines TRBV7-9 with TRBJ2-6; D uncertain. Germline assignment: CDR1 SEHNR and CDR2 FQNEAQ (reference sequence). The V and J ends lost 8 bases and 2 bases respectively, with 4 bases between them. There are 12 residues in the CDR3. CDR3 loop: CASLTGANVLTF. The DNA of the CDR3 is TGTGCCAGCCTCACTGGGGCCAACGTCCTGACTTTC.

The chain links TRBV27 to TRBJ1-5; a weak D match, TRBD1 (5 bases). This CDR3 is 14 amino acids long. CDR1 and CDR2 (germline): MNHEY, SMNVEV (reference sequence). Trimming shortened V by 7 bases and J by 0 bases, and 10 bases separated the two germline ends. This CDR3 is CASKGAGSNQPQHF. DNA for the CDR3: TGTGCCAGCAAAGGGGCAGGTAGCAATCAGCCCCAGCATTTT.

V is TRBV7-2 and J is TRBJ2-7, with TRBD1 identical over 8 bases. This CDR3 has 15 amino acids. Germline V gene data show CDR1 as SGHTA and CDR2 as FQGNSA. V gave up 4 bases and J gave up 1 base; unmatched junction bases: 6. CDR3 nucleotides: TGTGCCAGCAGCTCGCAGGGGGCATCATCCTACGAGCAGTACTTC. It codes for CASSSQGASSYEQYF.

The J gene is TRBJ2-3, the V gene TRBV7-9; 10 nucleotides line up with TRBD1. Germline V gene lookup returns CDR1 SEHNR and CDR2 FQNEAQ (reference sequence). Unmatched junction bases numbered 9, after V lost 7 bases and J lost 2 bases. The CDR3 runs to 16 residues. CDR3 bases: TGTGCCAGCACCCCGACCGGGACAGGGGTCACAGATACGCAGTATTTT. Residues: CASTPTGTGVTDTQYF.

Here the CDR3 reads CASSDSSPGQGGDEQFF. In DNA form, the CDR3 reads TGTGCCAGCAGTGACTCTTCGCCGGGACAGGGGGGTGATGAGCAGTTCTTC. This chain joins TRBV6-4 and TRBJ2-1; 11 nucleotides line up with TRBD1. Germline CDR1 is MRHNA and CDR2 is SNTAGT. The CDR3 is made up of 17 amino acids. Trimming removed 0 bases from V and 8 bases from J; junction bases left unmatched: 9.

This clone was recorded only once. The rearrangement uses TRBV5-6 and TRBJ1-3, with D hard to call. V lost 2 bases and J lost 8, with 17 bases in between. CDR1 and CDR2 from the germline V gene are SGHDT and YYEEEE. CDR3 length: 15 amino acids. CDR3 in DNA: TGTGCCAGCAGCTTAGGGCAGGATCGAGCTGACACCATATATTTT. This gives the protein CASSLGQDRADTIYF.